This paragraph reports one T cell receptor beta chain. This entry is derived from a study of control samples from healthy donors and cancer patients. The method was immunoSEQ multiplex PCR; TCRdb's version includes in-frame clones alone and lacks a portion of them. The table lists over 150,000 clones, approximately 94% of them singletons. CDR3 length: 15 residues. V dropped 4 bases and J dropped 5 bases, with 14 bases sitting between them. Germline CDR1 reads MDHEN; CDR2 reads SYDVKM. This receptor was obtained from a woman younger than 35 in good health. The source material was blood. The V call is TRBV28, the J call TRBJ2-2; D not certain. CDR3 in DNA: TGTGCCAGCAGTTCCCCCCCGACACAGACCGGGGAGCTGTTTTTT. It encodes CASSSPPTQTGELFF.